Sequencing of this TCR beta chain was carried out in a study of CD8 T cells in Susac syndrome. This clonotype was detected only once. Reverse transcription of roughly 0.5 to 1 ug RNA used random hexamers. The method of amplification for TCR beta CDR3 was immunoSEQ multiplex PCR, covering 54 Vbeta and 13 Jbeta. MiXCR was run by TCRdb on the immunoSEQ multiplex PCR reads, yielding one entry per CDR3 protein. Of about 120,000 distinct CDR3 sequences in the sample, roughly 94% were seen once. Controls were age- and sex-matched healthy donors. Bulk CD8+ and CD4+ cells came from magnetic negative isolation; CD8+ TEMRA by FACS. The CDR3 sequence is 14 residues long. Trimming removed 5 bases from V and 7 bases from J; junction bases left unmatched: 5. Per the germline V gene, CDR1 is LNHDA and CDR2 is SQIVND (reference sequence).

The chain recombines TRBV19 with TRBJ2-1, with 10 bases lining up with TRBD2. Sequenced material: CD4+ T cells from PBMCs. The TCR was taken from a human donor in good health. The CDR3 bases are TGTGCCAGTAGTGCTGGACTAGCGGTTAATGAGCAGTTCTTC. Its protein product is CASSAGLAVNEQFF.